The 30 T cell receptor beta chains listed next were all sequenced from one sample in a study of cytomegalovirus exposure and HLA in healthy donors. The study ran its PCR with 60 Vbeta and 13 Jbeta primers. Clones were sequenced by immunoSEQ multiplex PCR, and TCRdb holds only the in-frame ones, with some missing. The sample shows around 150,000 clones, about 70% of them seen only once. The specimen was PBMCs. The receptors were gathered from a male donor in good health and CMV-seronegative.

This sequence joins TRBV27 and TRBJ2-2; 12 nucleotides line up with TRBD2. The V segment lost 6 bases and the J segment 5 bases; nucleotides outside the gene matches: 4. The germline gives CDR1 MNHEY, CDR2 SMNVEV (reference sequence). The CDR3 is 15 amino acids. CDR3 protein: CASSLGLAGTGELFF. The CDR3 DNA follows: TGTGCCAGCAGCTTAGGACTAGCGGGAACCGGGGAGCTGTTTTTT.

The chain employs TRBV5-8 and TRBJ2-2; unclear D gene. This CDR3 has 14 amino acids. CDR1 SGHTS and CDR2 YDEGEE come from the germline V gene. V lost 3 bases and J 0 bases, leaving 6 bases between the germline ends. The CDR3 reads CASSSLSNTGELFF. CDR3 DNA sequence: TGTGCCAGCAGCTCGCTATCGAACACCGGGGAGCTGTTTTTT.

The genes are TRBV29-1 and TRBJ2-1; 10 bases align to TRBD2. The CDR3 has 15 residues. Germline values: CDR1 SQVTM, CDR2 ANQGSEA. V was pared by 1 base and J by 5 bases, with 5 bases of the junction left unmatched. The CDR3, as DNA: TGCAGCGTTGAAGGGGGCCTAGCGGGAGACAATGAGCAGTTCTTC. Translation gives CSVEGGLAGDNEQFF.

The J gene is TRBJ1-2, the V gene TRBV2, with 7 bases lining up with TRBD1. Germline trimming cut 6 bases from V and 4 bases from J; bases unmatched to any gene: 5. The length of the CDR3 is 13 residues. Germline loops: CDR1 SNHLY, CDR2 FYNNEI. CDR3 bases: TGTGCCAGCAGCCCGGGACAGTTCTATGGCTACACCTTC. It is translated as CASSPGQFYGYTF.

This clone was seen a handful of times. The V and J genes are TRBV6-5 and TRBJ1-5; possible D gene TRBD1, 5 bases. Trimming cost V 6 bases and J 0 bases, with 12 bases left between them. The germline V gene has CDR1 MNHEY and CDR2 SVGAGI. CDR3 length: 15 residues. The CDR3 DNA follows: TGTGCCAGCAGACCGACAGAATATAGCAATCAGCCCCAGCATTTT. Protein product: CASRPTEYSNQPQHF.

The chain combines TRBV6-5 with TRBJ1-1; D unresolved. Between the trimmed V and J ends, which lost 0 bases and 7 bases, there was a span of 12 bases. This CDR3 contains 14 residues. The germline V gene encodes CDR1 MNHEY and CDR2 SVGAGI. The CDR3 spells CASSYSAASLEAFF. CDR3 DNA: TGTGCCAGCAGTTACTCGGCGGCTAGCCTTGAAGCTTTCTTT.

The chain is built from TRBV5-1 and TRBJ1-1, with 8 bases aligning to TRBD1. The CDR3 has 16 residues. The trim removed 4 bases at V and 3 bases at J, leaving 11 bases unmatched. Germline CDR1 is SGHRS and CDR2 is YFSETQ. CDR3 amino acids: CASSTVTGGGYTEAFF. The DNA for the CDR3 is TGCGCCAGCAGCACGGTAACAGGGGGAGGGTACACTGAAGCTTTCTTT.

Worth noting for this clone: The sample carries other DNA sequences with the same CDR3. This chain joins TRBV5-4 and TRBJ2-3; TRBD1 matches at 10 bases. The CDR3 contains 16 residues. Unmatched junction bases numbered 7, after V lost 0 bases and J lost 6 bases. Germline V lookup: CDR1 SGHNT, CDR2 YYREEE (reference sequence). The CDR3 region has the DNA TGTGCCAGCAGCTTGGCGGGACAGGGGATATCGGATACGCAGTATTTT. It translates to CASSLAGQGISDTQYF.

About this clone itself: The DNA is left out, because the CDR3 cannot be placed on it with certainty; the CDR3 is given as TCRdb lists it. The chain uses TRBV7-8 and TRBJ1-2. The CDR3 totals 16 residues, both ends included. Germline V gene sequence: CDR1 SGHVS, CDR2 FQNEAQ. The CDR3 spells CASSPGFGGGNYGYAF.

The chain uses TRBV30 and TRBJ2-1; a possible D gene is TRBD2 (6 bases). The CDR3 spans 16 residues. The germline V and J ends were trimmed by 1 base and 0 bases, with 13 bases remaining between them. Germline CDR1 GTSNPN, CDR2 SVGIG (reference sequence). CDR3 protein: CAWSATGLSSYNEQFF. DNA for the CDR3: TGTGCCTGGAGTGCGACGGGACTGAGCTCCTACAATGAGCAGTTCTTC.

The CDR3, as DNA: TGTGCCAGCTCACCACCGAAGGCAGAACAGTCAGCTTTCTTT. Its protein product is CASSPPKAEQSAFF. The rearrangement links TRBV18 to TRBJ1-1; D is uncertain. V was pared by 0 bases and J by 10 bases, with 15 bases between. The CDR3 length is 14 residues. Germline V lookup: CDR1 KGHSH, CDR2 LQKENI.

The genes are TRBV28 and TRBJ2-2; 15 bases match TRBD2. Germline lookup yields CDR1 MDHEN and CDR2 SYDVKM. The CDR3 extends over 18 amino acids. V dropped 4 bases and J dropped 5; count of bases not matched to a gene: 8. CDR3 in amino acids: CASSSPGLAGGGTGELFF. The CDR3 DNA reads TGTGCCAGCAGTTCTCCGGGACTAGCGGGAGGAGGTACCGGGGAGCTGTTTTTT.

On this clone itself: An end of the junction does not agree with germline; a read error may underlie this. The V and J genes are TRBV7-2 and TRBJ2-5, with D hard to call. This CDR3 spans 12 amino acids. Looked up from germline, CDR1 is SGHTA and CDR2 is FQGNSA. DNA of the CDR3: TGTGCCAGTACGGCAGTTCAAGAGGCCCAGTACTTC. Translation gives CASTAVQEAQYF.

J is TRBJ1-5 and V is TRBV28; D is uncertain. Germline V gives CDR1 MDHEN, CDR2 SYDVKM. Between the trimmed V and J ends, which lost 7 bases and 9 bases, there was a span of 22 bases. The CDR3 contains 15 residues. The DNA of the CDR3 is TGTGCCAGCACCCCGCCGACCGGGTCTTTGGGGCCCCAGCATTTT. This translates into CASTPPTGSLGPQHF.

This chain joins TRBV7-9 and TRBJ2-7; D not resolved. The CDR3 has 12 residues. Between the trimmed V and J ends, which lost 8 bases and 6 bases, there was a span of 14 bases. CDR1 is SEHNR and CDR2 is FQNEAQ in the germline V gene (reference sequence). The CDR3 here is CASVASNREQYF. For the CDR3, the DNA is TGTGCCAGCGTAGCAAGTAACCGCGAGCAGTACTTC.

This clone came up a few times. The junction and the germline gene differ at one end; a read error may be behind it. The J gene is TRBJ1-3, the V gene TRBV5-6, with TRBD1 identical over 11 bases. The CDR3 is 19 residues long. Germline V gene lookup returns CDR1 SGHDT and CDR2 YYEEEE. The DNA of the CDR3 is TGTGCCAGCGGCTTGAGGGGACAGGGGGGACCATTCTCTGGAAACACCATATATTTT. Translated, it gives CASGLRGQGGPFSGNTIYF. The full variable domain, completed using reference TRBV5-6 and TRBJ1-3, is DAGVTQSPTHLIKTRGQQVTLRCSPKSGHDTVSWYQQALGQGPQFIFQYYEEEERQRGNFPDRFSGHQFPNYSSELNVNALLLGDSALYLCASGLRGQGGPFSGNTIYFGEGSWLTVV.

The V gene is TRBV7-9, the J gene TRBJ2-5, with 7 positions matching TRBD1. The DNA end is more similar to TRBJ2-7, so the J call may be wrong. Germline V CDR1 and CDR2: SEHNR, FQNEAQ (reference sequence). CDR3 length: 15 amino acids. CDR3 amino acids: CASSLLQGVAYEQYF. The CDR3 DNA reads TGTGCCAGCAGCTTGCTTCAGGGGGTGGCCTACGAGCAGTACTTC.

In this sample, this clone turned up a few times. This chain links TRBV15 with TRBJ1-2; TRBD1 matches 10 bases. Per the germline V gene, CDR1 is LNHNV and CDR2 is YYDKDF (reference sequence). V trimming: 3 bases; J trimming: 1 base; junction bases outside the gene matches: 8. This CDR3 is 17 amino acids long. In DNA, the CDR3 is TGTGCCACCAGCAGTGACAGGGGGCTGGACCGTAACTATGGCTACACCTTC. Translated, it gives CATSSDRGLDRNYGYTF.

Concerning this clone itself: The sample carries other DNA sequences with the same CDR3. CDR3 coding DNA: TGTGCCAGCAGCTTAGGATGGGGGCCTAATTCACCCCTCCACTTT. As protein: CASSLGWGPNSPLHF. The rearrangement joins TRBV7-9 to TRBJ1-6, with D perhaps matching TRBD1 (6 bases). Between the trimmed V and J ends, which lost 1 base and 6 bases, there was a span of 10 bases. CDR3 length: 15 amino acids. Germline V gene lookup returns CDR1 SEHNR and CDR2 FQNEAQ (reference sequence).

The V and J genes are TRBV18 and TRBJ1-1; D possibly corresponds to TRBD1 (6 bases). V was pared by 3 bases and J by 1 base, with 12 bases between. The germline V gene encodes CDR1 KGHSH and CDR2 LQKENI. The length of the CDR3 is 15 residues. CDR3 coding DNA: TGTGCCAGCTCACCGGAACAGGGCCCGAACACTGAAGCTTTCTTT. Encoded protein: CASSPEQGPNTEAFF.

The chain is built from TRBV13 and TRBJ1-1, with 9 nucleotides matching TRBD1. Germline V lookup: CDR1 PRHDT, CDR2 FYEKMQ (reference sequence). Germline trimming cut 5 bases from V and 8 bases from J; bases unmatched to any gene: 12. This CDR3 region has 15 residues. The CDR3 here is CASSGTGTGNMEAFF. In DNA, the CDR3 is TGTGCCAGCAGCGGCACCGGGACAGGGAATATGGAAGCTTTCTTT.

The chain joins TRBV7-6 to TRBJ2-7, with no clear D. This CDR3 contains 11 residues. Trimming stripped 6 bases from V and 5 bases from J, with 8 bases between. Per the germline V gene, CDR1 is SGHVS and CDR2 is FNYEAQ. The CDR3 here is CASSRHNEQYF. DNA of the CDR3: TGTGCCAGCAGTCGACACAACGAGCAGTACTTC.

Note on this clone: A junction end diverges from the germline sequence, so it may reflect a read error. Other DNA sequences in this specimen translate into the identical CDR3. The J gene is TRBJ2-7, the V gene TRBV7-9; 10 bases are shared with TRBD1. The CDR3 runs 14 residues. CDR1 and CDR2 (germline): SEHNR, FQNEAQ (reference sequence). CDR3 coding DNA: TGTGCCAGTAGCTCCCGGGACAGGGGTTACGAGCAGTACTTC. Encoded protein: CASSSRDRGYEQYF. Together with reference TRBV7-9 and TRBJ2-7, the CDR3 gives the full variable domain: DTGVSQNPRHKITKRGQNVTFRCDPISEHNRLYWYRQTLGQGPEFLTYFQNEAQLEKSRLLSDRFSAERPKGSFSTLEIQRTEQGDSAMYLCASSSRDRGYEQYFGPGTRLTVT.

There are a few counts of this clone. The V gene is TRBV18, the J gene TRBJ2-5; the match to TRBD2 covers 15 bases. This CDR3 comprises 16 residues. Per germline, CDR1 KGHSH and CDR2 LQKENI. The junction had 3 bases not matched to a gene; V was cut back by 2 bases and J by 5 bases. CDR3 nucleotide sequence: TGTGCCAGCTCACCATCGGGACTAGCGGGGGGTGAGACCCAGTACTTC. As protein: CASSPSGLAGGETQYF.

A single count supports this clone. The genes are TRBV9 and TRBJ2-7, with D possibly TRBD1 on 6 matching bases. CDR3 length: 15 residues. V was pared by 2 bases and J by 1 base, with 13 bases between. Germline CDR1 and CDR2: SGDLS and YYNGEE. CDR3 nucleotides: TGTGCCAGCAGCGTGCGCCCGGACAGATCCTACGAGCAGTACTTC. The encoded protein is CASSVRPDRSYEQYF.

V usage is TRBV14 and J usage is TRBJ1-5, with unresolved D. CDR3 length equals 17 residues. Trimming shortened V by 5 bases and J by 3 bases, and 20 bases separated the two germline ends. Germline V gene lookup returns CDR1 SGHDN and CDR2 FVKESK. CDR3 sequence (DNA): TGTGCCAGCAGCGACACAGAGGGTGACACTTCCAATCAGCCCCAGCATTTT. It encodes CASSDTEGDTSNQPQHF.

The chain joins TRBV19 to TRBJ1-2; 7 nucleotides align to TRBD1. Germline V gene sequence: CDR1 LNHDA, CDR2 SQIVND (reference sequence). The junction had 3 bases not matched to a gene; V was cut back by 7 bases and J by 4 bases. The CDR3 runs to 12 residues. CDR3 nucleotides: TGTGCCAGTACCCGGGACAGCTATGGCTACACCTTC. Encoded protein: CASTRDSYGYTF.

CDR3: CAISESRDETEAFF. The DNA for the CDR3 is TGTGCCATCAGTGAGTCGCGGGATGAGACTGAAGCTTTCTTT. The J gene is TRBJ1-1, the V gene TRBV10-3; no reliable D call. The CDR3 spans 14 residues. The germline V gene has CDR1 ENHRY and CDR2 SYGVKD. The V and J ends lost 0 bases and 5 bases respectively, with 10 bases between them.

V gene TRBV30 combines with J gene TRBJ2-2; D possibly corresponds to TRBD1 (6 bases). Germline V gene sequence: CDR1 GTSNPN, CDR2 SVGIG (reference sequence). The CDR3 consists of 11 residues. With 4 bases removed from V and 10 bases from J, the gap between germline ends came to 10 bases. The CDR3 DNA reads TGTGCCTGGAATTGGGGGCTGGAGCTGTTTTTT. Its protein product is CAWNWGLELFF.

The rearrangement joins TRBV2 to TRBJ1-1; unclear D gene. The CDR3 has 13 amino acids. Germline loops: CDR1 SNHLY, CDR2 FYNNEI. V gave up 2 bases and J gave up 8 bases, with 12 bases separating them. The CDR3 loop is CASSEQEHREAFF. The CDR3 DNA reads as TGTGCCAGCAGTGAACAGGAACACCGCGAAGCTTTCTTT. Based on the CDR3 plus reference TRBV2 and TRBJ1-1, the full variable domain is EPEVTQTPSHQVTQMGQEVILRCVPISNHLYFYWYRQILGQKVEFLVSFYNNEISEKSEIFDDQFSVERPDGSNFTLKIRSTKLEDSAMYFCASSEQEHREAFFGQGTRLTVV.